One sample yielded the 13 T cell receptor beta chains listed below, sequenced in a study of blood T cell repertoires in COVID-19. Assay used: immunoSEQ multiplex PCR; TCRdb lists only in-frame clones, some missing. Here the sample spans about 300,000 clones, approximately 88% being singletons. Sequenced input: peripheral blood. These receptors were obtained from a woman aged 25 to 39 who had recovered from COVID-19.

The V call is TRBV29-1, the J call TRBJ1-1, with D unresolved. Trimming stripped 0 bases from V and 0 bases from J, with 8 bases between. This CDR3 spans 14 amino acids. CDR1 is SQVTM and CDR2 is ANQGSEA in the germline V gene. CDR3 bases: TGCAGCGTTGAAGATCCCTATTTGAACACTGAAGCTTTCTTT. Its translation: CSVEDPYLNTEAFF.

The CDR3 DNA is TGTGCCAGCAGTTTCTCCGTGAATCAGCCCCAGCATTTT. This sequence encodes CASSFSVNQPQHF. The chain is built from TRBV12-3 or TRBV12-4 and TRBJ1-5, with D uncertain. The CDR3 is 13 residues long. Deletions cut 3 bases from V and 4 bases from J, with 7 bases between.

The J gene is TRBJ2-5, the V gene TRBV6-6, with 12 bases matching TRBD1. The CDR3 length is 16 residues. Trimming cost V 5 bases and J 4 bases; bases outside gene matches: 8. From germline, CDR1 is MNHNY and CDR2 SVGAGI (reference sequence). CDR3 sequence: CASSNRDRGPGETQYF. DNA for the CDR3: TGTGCCAGCAGTAACCGGGACAGGGGGCCGGGAGAGACCCAGTACTTC.

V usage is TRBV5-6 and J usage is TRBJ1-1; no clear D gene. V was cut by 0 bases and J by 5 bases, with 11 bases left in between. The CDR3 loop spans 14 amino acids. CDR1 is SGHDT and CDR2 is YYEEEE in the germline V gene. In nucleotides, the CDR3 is TGTGCCAGCAGCTTGGTACCGACGGGAACTGAAGCTTTCTTT. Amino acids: CASSLVPTGTEAFF.

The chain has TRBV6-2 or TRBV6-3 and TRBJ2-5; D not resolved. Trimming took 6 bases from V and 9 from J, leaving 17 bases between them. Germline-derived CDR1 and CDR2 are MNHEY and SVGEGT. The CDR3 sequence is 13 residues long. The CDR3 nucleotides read TGTGCCAGCAGCTCCCTTGGGTCGGCGGCCCAGTACTTC. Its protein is CASSSLGSAAQYF.

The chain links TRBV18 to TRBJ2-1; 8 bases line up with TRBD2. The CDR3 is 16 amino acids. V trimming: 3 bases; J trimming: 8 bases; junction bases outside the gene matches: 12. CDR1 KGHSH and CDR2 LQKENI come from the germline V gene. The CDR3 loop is CASSPVPGLGSDEQFF. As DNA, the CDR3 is TGTGCCAGCTCACCCGTCCCGGGACTAGGATCGGATGAGCAGTTCTTC.

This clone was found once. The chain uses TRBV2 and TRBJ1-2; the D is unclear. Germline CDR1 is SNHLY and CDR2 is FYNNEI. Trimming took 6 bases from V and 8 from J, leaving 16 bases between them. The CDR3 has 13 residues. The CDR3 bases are TGTGCCAGCAGCGTCGAGGCCCGGGGAGGCTACACCTTC. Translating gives CASSVEARGGYTF.

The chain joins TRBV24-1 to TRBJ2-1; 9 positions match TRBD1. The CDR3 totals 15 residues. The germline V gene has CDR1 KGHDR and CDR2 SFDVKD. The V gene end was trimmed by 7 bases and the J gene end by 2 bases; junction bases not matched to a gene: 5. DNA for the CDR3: TGTGCCACCAGCCGAGGACAGGGGACCTACAATGAGCAGTTCTTC. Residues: CATSRGQGTYNEQFF.

The CDR3 loop is CASSYSDNVSGNTIYF. The DNA of the CDR3 is TGTGCCAGCAGTTACTCGGACAACGTCTCTGGAAACACCATATATTTT. This rearrangement joins TRBV6-5 to TRBJ1-3, with a weak D call TRBD1 (5 bases). CDR1 MNHEY and CDR2 SVGAGI come from the germline V gene. The CDR3 totals 16 residues. Trimming removed 0 bases at V and 0 bases at J, with 9 bases between.

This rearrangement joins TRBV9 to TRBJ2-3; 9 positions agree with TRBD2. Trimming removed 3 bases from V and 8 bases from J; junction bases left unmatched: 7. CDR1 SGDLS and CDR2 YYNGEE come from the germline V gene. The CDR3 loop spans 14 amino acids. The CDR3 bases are TGTGCCAGCAGCGAGGCGGGGGGGCCGAGTACGCAGTATTTT. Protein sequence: CASSEAGGPSTQYF.

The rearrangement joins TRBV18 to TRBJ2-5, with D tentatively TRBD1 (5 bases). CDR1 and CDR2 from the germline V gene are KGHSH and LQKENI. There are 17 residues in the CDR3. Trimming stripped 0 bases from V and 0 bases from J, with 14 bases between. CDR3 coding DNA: TGTGCCAGCTCACCACCTAGGCCCGACAGCAACCAAGAGACCCAGTACTTC. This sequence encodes CASSPPRPDSNQETQYF.

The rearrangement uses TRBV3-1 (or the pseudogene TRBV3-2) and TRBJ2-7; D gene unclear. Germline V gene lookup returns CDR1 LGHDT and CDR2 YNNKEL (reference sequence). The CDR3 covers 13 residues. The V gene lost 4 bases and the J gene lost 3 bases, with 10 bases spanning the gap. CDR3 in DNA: TGTGCCAGCAGCCTTTTACTCGGCTACGAGCAGTACTTC. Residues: CASSLLLGYEQYF.

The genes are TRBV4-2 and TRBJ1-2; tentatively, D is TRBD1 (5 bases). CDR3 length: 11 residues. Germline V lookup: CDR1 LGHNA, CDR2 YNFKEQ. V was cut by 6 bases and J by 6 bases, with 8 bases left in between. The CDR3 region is CASRDTDGYTF. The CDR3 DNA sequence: TGTGCCAGCAGGGACACCGATGGCTACACCTTC.